What follows describes a single TCR beta chain. Sequencing used immunoSEQ multiplex PCR; TCRdb keeps in-frame clones, though not all of them. In the table there are over 250,000 clones, approximately 88% of which are singletons. This sample was included in a study of blood T cell repertoires in COVID-19. V shed 1 base and J shed 4 bases, with 13 bases lying between them. This CDR3 region has 15 residues. Germline V gene data show CDR1 as SGHTA and CDR2 as FQGNSA. The receptor's source is a woman between 18 and 29 years old who had recovered from COVID-19. The specimen was PBMCs or T cells enriched from blood (not recorded which). This chain uses TRBV7-2 with TRBJ1-1, with D possibly TRBD1 on 5 matching bases. The CDR3 sequence is CASSLGQGLGTEAFF. The CDR3 nucleotides read TGTGCCAGCAGCTTAGGTCAGGGTTTGGGCACTGAAGCTTTCTTT.